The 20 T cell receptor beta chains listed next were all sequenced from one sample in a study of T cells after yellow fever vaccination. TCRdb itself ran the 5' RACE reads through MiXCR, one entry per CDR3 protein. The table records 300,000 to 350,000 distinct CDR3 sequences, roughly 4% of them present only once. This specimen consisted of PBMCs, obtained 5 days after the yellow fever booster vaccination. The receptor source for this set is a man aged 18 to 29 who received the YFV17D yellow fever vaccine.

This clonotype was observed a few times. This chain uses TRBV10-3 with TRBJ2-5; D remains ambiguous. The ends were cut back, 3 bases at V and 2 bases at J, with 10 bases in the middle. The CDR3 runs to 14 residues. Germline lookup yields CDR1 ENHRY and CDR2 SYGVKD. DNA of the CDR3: TGTGCCATCAGTGAATCTGGAGTTCAAGAGACCCAGTACTTC. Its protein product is CAISESGVQETQYF.

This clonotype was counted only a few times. The CDR3 protein is CASSLWGQVGEQFF. CDR3 nucleotides: TGTGCCAGCAGCTTGTGGGGGCAGGTTGGTGAGCAGTTCTTC. The genes are TRBV5-4 and TRBJ2-1, with D perhaps TRBD1 (6 bases). CDR1 and CDR2 (germline): SGHNT, YYREEE (reference sequence). The CDR3 has 14 amino acids. With 1 base removed from V and 9 bases from J, the gap between germline ends came to 14 bases. The full variable domain, rest sourced from reference TRBV5-4 and TRBJ2-1, is ETGVTQSPTHLIKTRGQQVTLRCSSQSGHNTVSWYQQALGQGPQFIFQYYREEENGRGNFPPRFSGLQFPNYSSELNVNALELDDSALYLCASSLWGQVGEQFFGPGTRLTVL.

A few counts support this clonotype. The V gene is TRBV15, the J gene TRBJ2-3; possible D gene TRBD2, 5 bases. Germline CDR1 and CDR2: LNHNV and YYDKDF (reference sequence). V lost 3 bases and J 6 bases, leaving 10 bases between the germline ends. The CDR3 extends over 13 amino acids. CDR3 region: CATSRTNADTQYF. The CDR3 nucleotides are TGTGCCACCAGCAGGACTAACGCGGATACGCAGTATTTT.

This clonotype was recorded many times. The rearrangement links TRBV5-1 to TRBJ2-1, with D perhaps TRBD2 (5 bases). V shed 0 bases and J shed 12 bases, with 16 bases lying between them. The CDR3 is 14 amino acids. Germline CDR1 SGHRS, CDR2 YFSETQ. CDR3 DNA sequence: TGCGCCAGCAGCTTGGATTCCAGCTTCGCGGGGCAGTTCTTC. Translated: CASSLDSSFAGQFF.

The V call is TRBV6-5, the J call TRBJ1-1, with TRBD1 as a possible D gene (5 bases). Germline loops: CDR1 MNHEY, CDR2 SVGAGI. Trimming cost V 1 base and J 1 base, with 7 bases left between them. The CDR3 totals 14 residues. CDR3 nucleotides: TGTGCCAGCAGTTACTGGGGGGAGAACACTGAAGCTTTCTTT. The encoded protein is CASSYWGENTEAFF.

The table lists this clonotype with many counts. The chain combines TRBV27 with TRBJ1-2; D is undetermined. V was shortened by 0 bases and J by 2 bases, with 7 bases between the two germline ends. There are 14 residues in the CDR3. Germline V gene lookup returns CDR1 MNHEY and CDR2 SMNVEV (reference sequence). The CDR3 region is CASSLSVQNYGYTF. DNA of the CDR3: TGTGCCAGCAGTTTATCGGTGCAGAACTATGGCTACACCTTC.

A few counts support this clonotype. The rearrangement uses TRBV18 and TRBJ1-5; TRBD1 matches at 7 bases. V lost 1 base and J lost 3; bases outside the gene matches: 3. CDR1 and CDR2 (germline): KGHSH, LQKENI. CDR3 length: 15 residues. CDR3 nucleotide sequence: TGTGCCAGCTCACCACAACAGGGGAACAATCAGCCCCAGCATTTT. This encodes CASSPQQGNNQPQHF.

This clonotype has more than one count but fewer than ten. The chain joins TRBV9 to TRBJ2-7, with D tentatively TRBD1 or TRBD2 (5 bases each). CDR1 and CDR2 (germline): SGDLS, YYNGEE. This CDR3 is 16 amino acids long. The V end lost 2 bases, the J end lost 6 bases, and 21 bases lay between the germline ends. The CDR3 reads CASSVDLAGTLSEQYF. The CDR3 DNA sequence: TGTGCCAGCAGCGTGGATCTGGCAGGGACCTTAAGCGAGCAGTACTTC.

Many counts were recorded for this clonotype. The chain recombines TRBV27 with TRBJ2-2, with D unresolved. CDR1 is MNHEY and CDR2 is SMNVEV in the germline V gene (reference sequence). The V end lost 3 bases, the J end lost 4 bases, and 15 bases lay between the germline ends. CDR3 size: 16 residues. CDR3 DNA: TGTGCCAGCAGTTTCTGGCGAAGTCCCCCCACCGGGGAGCTGTTTTTT. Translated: CASSFWRSPPTGELFF.

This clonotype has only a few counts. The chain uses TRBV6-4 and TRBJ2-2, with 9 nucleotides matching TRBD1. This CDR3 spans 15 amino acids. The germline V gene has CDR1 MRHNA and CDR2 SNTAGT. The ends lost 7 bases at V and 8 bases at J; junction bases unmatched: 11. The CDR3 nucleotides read TGTGCCAGCACCGGCCGGGACAGGGTTACGGGGGAGCTGTTTTTT. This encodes CASTGRDRVTGELFF.

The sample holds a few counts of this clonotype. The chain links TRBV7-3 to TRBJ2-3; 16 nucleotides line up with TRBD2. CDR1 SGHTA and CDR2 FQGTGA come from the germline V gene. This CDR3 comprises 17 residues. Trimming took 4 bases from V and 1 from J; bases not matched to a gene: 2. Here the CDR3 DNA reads TGTGCCAGCAGCTCCGGGACTAGCGGGGGGGGCACAGATACGCAGTATTTT. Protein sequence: CASSSGTSGGGTDTQYF.

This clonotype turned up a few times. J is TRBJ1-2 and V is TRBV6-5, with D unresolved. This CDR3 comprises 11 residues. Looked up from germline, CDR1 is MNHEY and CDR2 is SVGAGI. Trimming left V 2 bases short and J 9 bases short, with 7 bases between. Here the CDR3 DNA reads TGTGCCAGCAGTTACGGCAGCCGCTACACCTTC. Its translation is CASSYGSRYTF.

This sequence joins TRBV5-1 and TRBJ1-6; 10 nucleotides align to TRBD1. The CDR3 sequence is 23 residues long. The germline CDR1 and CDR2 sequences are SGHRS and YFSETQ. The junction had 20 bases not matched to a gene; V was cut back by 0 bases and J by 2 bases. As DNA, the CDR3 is TGCGCCAGCAGCTTGGAATTGGTTGGACCGTGGGGACAGGGGTTTACCTATAATTCACCCCTCCACTTT. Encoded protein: CASSLELVGPWGQGFTYNSPLHF.

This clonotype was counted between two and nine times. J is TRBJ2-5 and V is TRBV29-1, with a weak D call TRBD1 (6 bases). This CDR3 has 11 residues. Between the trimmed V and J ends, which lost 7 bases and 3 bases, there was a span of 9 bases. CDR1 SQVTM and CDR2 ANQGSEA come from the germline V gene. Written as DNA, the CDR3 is TGCAGCGCAGGGGAAGAAGAGACCCAGTACTTC. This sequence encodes CSAGEEETQYF. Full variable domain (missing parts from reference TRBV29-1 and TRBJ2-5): SAVISQKPSRDICQRGTSLTIQCQVDSQVTMMFWYRQQPGQSLTLIATANQGSEATYESGFVIDKFPISRPNLTFSTLTVSNMSPEDSSIYLCSAGEEETQYFGPGTRLLVL.

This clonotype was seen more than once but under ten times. The CDR3 nucleotides are TGTGCCAGCAGCGCGCAGGCAGTCTCCTACAATGAGCAGTTCTTC. This sequence encodes CASSAQAVSYNEQFF. V and J are TRBV7-6 and TRBJ2-1, with no clear D. This CDR3 comprises 15 residues. V lost 5 bases and J 0 bases, leaving 11 bases between the germline ends. Germline V gives CDR1 SGHVS, CDR2 FNYEAQ.

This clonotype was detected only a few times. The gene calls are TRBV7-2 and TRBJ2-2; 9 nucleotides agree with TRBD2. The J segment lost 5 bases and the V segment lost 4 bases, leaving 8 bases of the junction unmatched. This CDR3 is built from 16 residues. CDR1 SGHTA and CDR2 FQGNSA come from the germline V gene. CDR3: CASSYLAGVGTGELFF. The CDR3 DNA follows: TGTGCCAGCAGCTATTTAGCGGGGGTAGGGACCGGGGAGCTGTTTTTT.

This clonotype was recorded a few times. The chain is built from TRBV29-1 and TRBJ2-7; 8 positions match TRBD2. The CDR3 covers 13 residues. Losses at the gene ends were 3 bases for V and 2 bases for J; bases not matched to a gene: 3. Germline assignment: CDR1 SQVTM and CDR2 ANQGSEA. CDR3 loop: CSVEGGGTYEQYF. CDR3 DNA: TGCAGCGTTGAGGGCGGGGGGACCTACGAGCAGTACTTC.

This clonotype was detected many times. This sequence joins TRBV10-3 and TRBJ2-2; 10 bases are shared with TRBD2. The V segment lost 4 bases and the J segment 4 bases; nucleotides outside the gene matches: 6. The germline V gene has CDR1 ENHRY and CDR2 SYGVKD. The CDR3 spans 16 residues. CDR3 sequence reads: CAISVDTSGVTGELFF. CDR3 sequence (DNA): TGTGCCATCAGTGTAGACACTAGCGGGGTCACCGGGGAGCTGTTTTTT.

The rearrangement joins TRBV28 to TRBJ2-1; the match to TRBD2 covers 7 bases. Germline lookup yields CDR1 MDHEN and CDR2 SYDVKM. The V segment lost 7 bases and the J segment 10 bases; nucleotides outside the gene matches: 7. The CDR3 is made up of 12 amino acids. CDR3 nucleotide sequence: TGTGCCAGCAATCAACTAGCGACCGAGCAGTTCTTC. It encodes CASNQLATEQFF.

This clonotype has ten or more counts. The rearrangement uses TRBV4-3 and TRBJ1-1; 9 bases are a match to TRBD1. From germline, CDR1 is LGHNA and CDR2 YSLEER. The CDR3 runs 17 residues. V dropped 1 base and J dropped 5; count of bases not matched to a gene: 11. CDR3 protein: CASSQVFSRTGETEAFF. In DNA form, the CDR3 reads TGCGCCAGCAGCCAAGTCTTTTCCCGGACAGGGGAAACTGAAGCTTTCTTT.